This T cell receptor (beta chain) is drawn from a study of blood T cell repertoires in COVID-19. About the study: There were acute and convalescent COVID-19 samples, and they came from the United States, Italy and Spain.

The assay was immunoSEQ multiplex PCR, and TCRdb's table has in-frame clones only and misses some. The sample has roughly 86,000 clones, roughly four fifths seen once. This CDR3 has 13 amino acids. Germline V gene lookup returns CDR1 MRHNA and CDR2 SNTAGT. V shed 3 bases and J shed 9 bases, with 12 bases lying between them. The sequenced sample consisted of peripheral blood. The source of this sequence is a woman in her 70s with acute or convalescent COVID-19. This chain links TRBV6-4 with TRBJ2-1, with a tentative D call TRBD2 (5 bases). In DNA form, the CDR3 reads TGTGCCAGCAGTGAATCCCTAGCCACTGAGCAGTTCTTC. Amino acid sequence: CASSESLATEQFF.